Detailed here is one TCR beta chain. Its antigen is currently unknown. The data were taken from a study of cytomegalovirus exposure and HLA in healthy donors. The CDR3 runs 12 residues. Looked up from germline, CDR1 is SGHKS and CDR2 is YYEKEE (reference sequence). Vbeta (60) and Jbeta (13) primers were used in the PCR. Profiled with immunoSEQ multiplex PCR; TCRdb holds only in-frame clones, not every one. The sample includes over 65,000 clones, around 80% of them seen just once. Study-wide results and caveats: Cytomegalovirus status was reportedly diagnosed by the classifier with high sensitivity and specificity. Later on, an analysis found that several of the most significant clusters appeared to be linked to common viral pathogens, which included parvovirus B19.

The V and J genes are TRBV5-5 and TRBJ2-5; no definite D call. The end of the DNA is better explained by TRBJ2-7, so the J call may be wrong. This clonotype was sampled from a woman under 40 in good health and CMV-seronegative. Sequencing was carried out using PBMCs. This CDR3 reads CASTPQVDEQYF. Written as DNA, the CDR3 is TGTGCCAGCACCCCCCAGGTTGACGAGCAGTACTTC.